The T cell receptor (beta chain) described here comes from a study of T cell repertoires in cytomegalovirus infection. Study-wide background: CMV epitopes used comprised recently identified HLA-C-restricted ones and well-studied HLA-B-restricted ones. CMV infection and matching HLA type were both indicated by public TCR beta signatures. Study-wide results and caveats: The cumulative frequency of public TCR beta families distinguished individuals who carried CMV together with the relevant HLA. Dominant in the ex vivo response were TCR beta clonotypes restricted by HLA-C and specific for CMV.

Note on this clonotype: Its antigen remains unidentified.

This CDR3 is 14 amino acids long. Trimming pared 6 bases from V and 5 bases from J, leaving 17 bases between. TCRdb ran MiXCR on the reads and lists one entry per CDR3 protein. The profile shows hundreds of thousands of distinct CDR3 sequences, roughly a third of them singletons. Sequencing was performed on cultured PBMCs, taken from culture after CMV antigen stimulation. V is TRBV12-3 or TRBV12-4 and J is TRBJ2-7; D is unresolved. The TCR was taken from a human donor in good health (CMV status not recorded). Some clones in this sample may be carry-over from other donors' samples. CDR3 region: CASRKESVPHEQYF. In DNA form, the CDR3 reads TGTGCCAGCAGGAAGGAATCAGTTCCCCACGAGCAGTACTTC.